Described below is a single TCR beta chain sequence and its context. Measured with immunoSEQ multiplex PCR; TCRdb has only the in-frame clones, and not every one. The profile covers 71,000 or so clones, with just over 90% appearing a single time and around 5% taken by the ten largest. V shed 6 bases and J shed 13 bases, with 13 bases lying between them. The germline CDR1 and CDR2 sequences are LNHDA and SQIVND (reference sequence). This CDR3 comprises 11 residues. The data belong to a study of blood T cell repertoires in COVID-19. Study context: The study drew acute and convalescent COVID-19 samples from the United States, Italy and Spain. T cells, B-cell-depleted T cells, or PBMCs provided the cDNA or gDNA that served as material.

This clonotype was sampled from a woman aged 18-30 years with acute or convalescent COVID-19. The genes are TRBV19 and TRBJ2-1; D is unclear. Material: peripheral blood. This CDR3 is CASRALSPQFF. CDR3 nucleotides: TGTGCCAGTAGGGCCCTCTCCCCCCAGTTCTTC.